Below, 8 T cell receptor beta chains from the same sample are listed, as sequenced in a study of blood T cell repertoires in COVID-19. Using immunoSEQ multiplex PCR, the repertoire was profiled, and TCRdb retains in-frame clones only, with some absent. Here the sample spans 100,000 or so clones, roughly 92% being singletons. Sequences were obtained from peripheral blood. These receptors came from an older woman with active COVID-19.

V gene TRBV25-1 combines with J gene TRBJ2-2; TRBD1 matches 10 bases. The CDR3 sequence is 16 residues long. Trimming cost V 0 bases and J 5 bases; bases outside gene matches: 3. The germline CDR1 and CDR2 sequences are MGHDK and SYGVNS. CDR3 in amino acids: CASSEYGTGVTGELFF. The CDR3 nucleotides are TGTGCCAGCAGTGAATACGGGACAGGGGTAACCGGGGAGCTGTTTTTT. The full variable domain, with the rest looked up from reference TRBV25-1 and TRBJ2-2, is EADIYQTPRYLVIGTGKKITLECSQTMGHDKMYWYQQDPGMELHLIHYSYGVNSTEKGDLSSESTVSRIRTEHFPLTLESARPSHTSQYLCASSEYGTGVTGELFFGEGSRLTVL.

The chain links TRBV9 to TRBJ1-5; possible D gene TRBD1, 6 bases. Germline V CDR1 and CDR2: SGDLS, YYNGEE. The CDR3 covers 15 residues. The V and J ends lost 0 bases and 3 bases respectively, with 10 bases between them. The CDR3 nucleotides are TGTGCCAGCAGCGTAGAGGGGGTGCCCAATCAGCCCCAGCATTTT. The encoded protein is CASSVEGVPNQPQHF.

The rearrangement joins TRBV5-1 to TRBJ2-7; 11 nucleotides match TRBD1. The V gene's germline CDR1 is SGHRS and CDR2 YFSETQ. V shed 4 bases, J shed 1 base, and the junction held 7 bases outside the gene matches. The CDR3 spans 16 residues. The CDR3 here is CASSPMDRGHSYEQYF. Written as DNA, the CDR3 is TGCGCCAGCAGCCCCATGGACAGGGGGCATTCCTACGAGCAGTACTTC. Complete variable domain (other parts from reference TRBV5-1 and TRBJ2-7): KAGVTQTPRYLIKTRGQQVTLSCSPISGHRSVSWYQQTPGQGLQFLFEYFSETQRNKGNFPGRFSGRQFSNSRSEMNVSTLELGDSALYLCASSPMDRGHSYEQYFGPGTRLTVT.

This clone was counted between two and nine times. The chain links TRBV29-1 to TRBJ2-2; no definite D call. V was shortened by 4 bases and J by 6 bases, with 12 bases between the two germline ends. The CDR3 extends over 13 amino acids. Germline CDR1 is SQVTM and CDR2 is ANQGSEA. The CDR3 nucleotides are TGCAGCGTTGCCATCTCGGTGGCCGGGGAGCTGTTTTTT. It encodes CSVAISVAGELFF.

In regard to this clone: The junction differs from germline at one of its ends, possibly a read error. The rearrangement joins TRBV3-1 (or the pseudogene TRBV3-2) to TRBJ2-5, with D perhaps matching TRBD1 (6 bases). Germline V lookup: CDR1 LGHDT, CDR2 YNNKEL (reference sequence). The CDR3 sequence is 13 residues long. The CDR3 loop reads CASSQGTYETQYF. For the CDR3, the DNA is TGTGCCAGCAGTCAAGGGACATATGAGACCCAGTACTTC.

The CDR3 here is CASSSGTGGKGNTEAFF. As DNA, the CDR3 is TGTGCCAGCAGTTCGGGGACAGGGGGCAAAGGGAACACTGAAGCTTTCTTT. The chain uses TRBV2 and TRBJ1-1; TRBD1 matches 12 bases. The CDR3 totals 17 residues. The junction had 8 bases not matched to a gene; V was cut back by 5 bases and J by 1 base. The V gene's germline CDR1 is SNHLY and CDR2 FYNNEI.

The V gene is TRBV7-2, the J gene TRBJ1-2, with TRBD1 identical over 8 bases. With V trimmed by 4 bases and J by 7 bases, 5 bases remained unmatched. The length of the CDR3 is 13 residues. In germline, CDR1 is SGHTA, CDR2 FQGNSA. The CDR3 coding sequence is TGTGCCAGCAGCTCCGGACAGGGAGGTGGCTACACCTTC. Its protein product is CASSSGQGGGYTF.

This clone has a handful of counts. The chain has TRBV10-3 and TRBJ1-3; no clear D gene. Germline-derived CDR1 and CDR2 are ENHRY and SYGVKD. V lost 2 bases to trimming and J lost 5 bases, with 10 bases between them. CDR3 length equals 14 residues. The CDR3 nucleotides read TGTGCCATCAGTGAGGTGCAGGCCAGAAACACCATATATTTT. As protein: CAISEVQARNTIYF.